This TCR beta chain stems from a study of CD4 T cells in relation to SARS-CoV-2 and coronaviruses. Overall study context: TCR beta CDR3s were sequenced after roughly 10-day antigen culture of PBMCs. The restricting HLA molecule for shared crossreactive spike epitopes was mapped.

Naive or memory CD4+ cells were cultured 1:1 with T cell-depleted PBMCs plus CEF. The CDR3 contains 12 residues. The V end lost 5 bases, the J end lost 4 bases, and 7 bases lay between the germline ends. Germline V gene data show CDR1 as SGHAT and CDR2 as FQNNGV. Regarding this clone: Its specificity is unknown.

This table comes from immunoSEQ multiplex PCR, and its TCRdb copy is limited to in-frame clones, with some not included. Of some 40,000 clones in the sample, around 85% were seen once. The TCR was taken from an adult with COVID-19. V and J are TRBV11-2 and TRBJ2-3; D is undetermined. Sequences were obtained from naive CD4+ T cells from PBMCs, cultured in vitro. The subset was: naive CD4+ T cells isolated by negative enrichment. CDR3 protein: CASSQTPDTQYF. DNA for the CDR3: TGTGCCAGCAGCCAAACACCAGATACGCAGTATTTT.